This T cell receptor (beta chain) came from a study of tumor-infiltrating lymphocytes in primary liver carcinoma. Germline V CDR1 and CDR2: MDHEN, SYDVKM. The CDR3 consists of 16 residues. Constant-region priming of 500 ng total RNA yielded TCR beta cDNA. ARM-PCR was slightly modified, and three nested multiplex PCR rounds with it gave rise to the TCR beta libraries. The first two PCR rounds used TRBV1-TRBV30 primers with a Cbeta primer, roughly 10 cycles each. TCRdb reprocessed the multiplex PCR reads with MiXCR, giving one entry per CDR3 protein. The sample lists 100,000 to 150,000 distinct CDR3 sequences; 64% were seen once. Points on this clonotype: The junction shows a germline mismatch at one end, possibly a read error.

From roughly 18-30 mg of unsorted bulk tissue, DNA and RNA were co-extracted together. V usage is TRBV28 and J usage is TRBJ2-3, with 11 bases lining up with TRBD2. Sequenced sample: liver tumor tissue from sampling region 3. Subset of the sample: tumor region T3, left-lateral pole. The source is a woman aged 60-75 years with primary liver carcinoma and hepatitis B virus infection. As DNA, the CDR3 is TGTGCCAGTGCCGGAATGGGACTAGCGGACACATATACGCACTATTTT. Amino acid sequence: CASAGMGLADTYTHYF.